This TCR beta chain appears in the sequencing data of a study of OX40 agonist ivuxolimab in advanced cancers. The overall study: It was ivuxolimab, an agonistic anti-OX40 (CD134) antibody, that patients were treated with. Hepatocellular carcinoma, melanoma, renal cell or head and neck cancer was diagnosed in the dose-escalation patients.

Study results and caveats: It was not determined which antigens were specifically recognized by the peripheral T cells that had undergone clonal expansion. Clones of CD4+ and CD8+ blood T cells grew by week 6 at doses of 0.1 to 3.0 mg/kg.

Using immunoSEQ multiplex PCR, the repertoire was profiled, and TCRdb retains in-frame clones only, with some absent. The sample records tens of thousands of clones, around 90% being singletons. This CDR3 is 15 amino acids long. Germline CDR1 KGHSH, CDR2 LQKENI. Trimming pared 4 bases from V and 5 bases from J, leaving 15 bases between. A note on this clone: Its antigen is unknown.

This sequence joins TRBV18 and TRBJ1-5, with a possible D match to TRBD1 (6 bases). The sequence derives from an adult with an advanced solid tumor such as melanoma, head and neck, liver or kidney cancer. The sample here was CD4+ or CD8+ T cells sorted from blood, taken in a trial of the OX40 agonist ivuxolimab. DNA for the CDR3: TGTGCCAGCTCACACTCTGCAGGGGCGGATCAGCCCCAGCATTTT. Its translation: CASSHSAGADQPQHF.